These 27 T cell receptor beta chains came from one sample sequenced in a study of beta chain features in type 1 diabetes. Their antigen targets remain unknown. As every portion of the isolated RNA was reverse transcribed, the sequencing read expressed TCRB transcripts. The assay was immunoSEQ multiplex PCR, and TCRdb's table has in-frame clones only and misses some. The table lists about 68,000 clones, approximately 47% of them singletons. Study-level findings and limits: In every one of the four CD4+ subsets, TCRB CDR3s were moderately but significantly shorter in Type 1 diabetes patients.

Sequenced input: central memory CD4+ T cells from blood. These receptors originate from a man under 40 with type 1 diabetes.

This clone was detected only once. This sequence joins TRBV19 and TRBJ1-2; possibly TRBD1 for D (5 bases). CDR3 length: 12 amino acids. Germline CDR1 and CDR2: LNHDA and SQIVND (reference sequence). Trimming cost V 6 bases and J 3 bases, with 8 bases left between them. The CDR3 region is CASRPGDYGYTF. The CDR3 DNA follows: TGTGCCAGTAGACCGGGGGACTATGGCTACACCTTC.

This sequence joins TRBV5-1 and TRBJ2-1, with 7 bases that match TRBD2. Trimming took 4 bases from V and 7 from J; bases not matched to a gene: 8. The CDR3 extends over 14 amino acids. The V gene's germline CDR1 is SGHRS and CDR2 YFSETQ. Here the CDR3 reads CASSPSLAINEQFF. CDR3 nucleotides: TGCGCCAGCAGCCCGTCACTAGCGATAAATGAGCAGTTCTTC.

The gene calls are TRBV10-3 and TRBJ2-3, with TRBD2 identical over 7 bases. V was clipped by 4 bases and J by 3 bases; unmatched bases: 4. The length of the CDR3 is 14 residues. The germline V gene encodes CDR1 ENHRY and CDR2 SYGVKD. The CDR3 spells CAISGVAGTDTQYF. The CDR3 DNA reads TGTGCCATCAGTGGGGTAGCGGGTACAGATACGCAGTATTTT.

V gene TRBV12-5 combines with J gene TRBJ1-3; TRBD1 matches at 7 bases. Losses at the gene ends were 6 bases for V and 4 bases for J; bases not matched to a gene: 9. The CDR3 covers 15 residues. The germline V gene encodes CDR1 LGHNT and CDR2 FRNRAP. The CDR3 DNA reads as TGTGCTAGTGGGAACCCAACAGGGGTCGGAAACACCATATATTTT. Amino acids: CASGNPTGVGNTIYF.

The V call is TRBV7-9, the J call TRBJ1-1; D is uncertain. Germline CDR1 and CDR2: SEHNR and FQNEAQ (reference sequence). Trimming pared 0 bases from V and 5 bases from J, leaving 10 bases between. The CDR3 is 14 residues long. The CDR3 protein is CASSLAPPSTEAFF. CDR3 in DNA: TGTGCCAGCAGCTTAGCCCCCCCGAGTACTGAAGCTTTCTTT.

J is TRBJ2-5 and V is TRBV5-1; 7 positions match TRBD1. With the DNA end fitting TRBJ2-7 better, the J assignment may be wrong. This CDR3 region has 13 residues. Germline-derived CDR1 and CDR2 are SGHRS and YFSETQ. The CDR3 sequence: CASSFPGGYEQYF. In nucleotides, the CDR3 is TGCGCCAGCAGCTTTCCAGGGGGCTACGAGCAGTACTTC.

This chain uses TRBV6-1 with TRBJ2-7; unclear D gene. This CDR3 comprises 13 residues. Germline V gives CDR1 MNHNS, CDR2 SASEGT. Deletions cut 5 bases from V and 1 base from J, with 9 bases between. This CDR3 is CASSSSLSYEQYF. Written as DNA, the CDR3 is TGTGCCAGCAGTTCTTCACTTTCCTACGAGCAGTACTTC.

The V gene is TRBV5-6, the J gene TRBJ2-5, with TRBD1 identical over 7 bases. The V gene end was trimmed by 1 base and the J gene end by 2 bases; junction bases not matched to a gene: 5. Germline values: CDR1 SGHDT, CDR2 YYEEEE. The CDR3 loop spans 15 amino acids. CDR3 nucleotides: TGTGCCAGCAGCTTGAGGGGGACAGAGCAAGAGACCCAGTACTTC. Translating gives CASSLRGTEQETQYF.

The V gene is TRBV7-9, the J gene TRBJ2-3, with D unresolved. The CDR3 is 15 amino acids. Trimming left V 1 base short and J 1 base short, with 9 bases between. Looked up from germline, CDR1 is SEHNR and CDR2 is FQNEAQ (reference sequence). DNA of the CDR3: TGTGCCAGCAGCTTAGTAGCTTCCGGCACAGATACGCAGTATTTT. This encodes CASSLVASGTDTQYF.

The table lists this clone with a few counts. The chain is built from TRBV10-3 and TRBJ2-1; TRBD1 matches 9 bases. Per germline, CDR1 ENHRY and CDR2 SYGVKD. The CDR3 is made up of 14 amino acids. V lost 8 bases and J lost 2; bases outside the gene matches: 4. The CDR3 spells CAISGQGTYNEQFF. The CDR3 coding sequence is TGTGCCATCTCGGGACAGGGAACCTACAATGAGCAGTTCTTC.

This clone has more than one count but fewer than ten. This chain joins TRBV4-1 and TRBJ1-6, with TRBD1 identical over 7 bases. Germline loops: CDR1 MGHRA, CDR2 YSYEKL. CDR3 length: 16 residues. V dropped 0 bases and J dropped 7; count of bases not matched to a gene: 6. CDR3 in amino acids: CASSQDPRTGNSPLHF. The CDR3 DNA is TGCGCCAGCAGCCAAGATCCTAGGACAGGAAATTCACCCCTCCACTTT.

This clone has only a few counts. This chain uses TRBV5-6 with TRBJ2-2; 7 nucleotides line up with TRBD2. V shed 4 bases, J shed 5 bases, and the junction held 17 bases outside the gene matches. The CDR3 is made up of 18 amino acids. Looked up from germline, CDR1 is SGHDT and CDR2 is YYEEEE. Written as DNA, the CDR3 is TGTGCCAGCAGCCGAAGGATGGCTAGCGGTCTGTGGACCGGGGAGCTGTTTTTT. Encoded protein: CASSRRMASGLWTGELFF.

The chain links TRBV7-9 to TRBJ2-1; D gene uncertain. Germline V gene data show CDR1 as SEHNR and CDR2 as FQNEAQ (reference sequence). The CDR3 is made up of 16 amino acids. The V end lost 5 bases, the J end lost 0 bases, and 14 bases lay between the germline ends. The CDR3 nucleotides read TGTGCCAGCAGCCCCCAAGTGTCGAGCTCCTACAATGAGCAGTTCTTC. Translation: CASSPQVSSSYNEQFF.

This clone was detected only a few times. The CDR3 DNA follows: TGTGCCATCAGTGAGGGGGCGGTGAGAGAGACCCAGTACTTC. Its translation is CAISEGAVRETQYF. The genes are TRBV10-3 and TRBJ2-5, with D possibly being TRBD1 (5 bases). Germline CDR1 ENHRY, CDR2 SYGVKD. The CDR3 is 14 amino acids. Trimming cost V 2 bases and J 4 bases, with 11 bases left between them.

This clone was seen a few times. The V call is TRBV7-8, the J call TRBJ2-7; D might be TRBD1 (6 bases). This CDR3 spans 17 amino acids. The V end was cut by 6 bases, the J end by 0 bases, with 21 bases between. The germline V gene has CDR1 SGHVS and CDR2 FQNEAQ. CDR3 region: CASSSAELRGTSYEQYF. The CDR3 DNA follows: TGTGCCAGCAGTTCGGCGGAACTGAGGGGGACCTCCTACGAGCAGTACTTC.

The chain is built from TRBV30 and TRBJ1-5; D unresolved. The CDR3 consists of 15 residues. V was clipped by 3 bases and J by 4 bases, with 16 bases between them. Germline CDR1 is GTSNPN and CDR2 is SVGIG (reference sequence). The CDR3 spells CAWSELPGYNQPQHF. The CDR3 DNA reads as TGTGCCTGGAGCGAACTACCGGGTTATAATCAGCCCCAGCATTTT.

CDR3 sequence reads: CASSWSDRGDEQYF. The CDR3 region has the DNA TGCGCCAGCAGCTGGTCGGACAGGGGAGACGAGCAGTACTTC. The rearrangement joins TRBV5-1 to TRBJ2-7, with TRBD1 identical over 9 bases. Germline CDR1 SGHRS, CDR2 YFSETQ. The CDR3 contains 14 residues. V lost 3 bases and J lost 5; bases outside the gene matches: 6.

The chain carries TRBV7-2 and TRBJ2-5; TRBD2 matches 7 bases. The length of the CDR3 is 15 residues. Germline CDR1 and CDR2: SGHTA and FQGNSA. V lost 1 base, J lost 4 bases, and 6 bases stayed unmatched. CDR3 loop: CASSLDSTSVETQYF. For the CDR3, the DNA is TGTGCCAGCAGCTTAGATAGTACTAGCGTAGAGACCCAGTACTTC. Using reference TRBV7-2 and TRBJ2-5 for the parts outside the CDR3, the full variable domain is GAGVSQSPSNKVTEKGKDVELRCDPISGHTALYWYRQSLGQGLEFLIYFQGNSAPDKSGLPSDRFSAERTGGSVSTLTIQRTQQEDSAVYLCASSLDSTSVETQYFGPGTRLLVL.

This chain uses TRBV7-2 with TRBJ1-5; maybe TRBD1 (6 bases). The CDR3 is made up of 15 amino acids. Trimming shortened V by 1 base and J by 2 bases, and 9 bases separated the two germline ends. Looked up from germline, CDR1 is SGHTA and CDR2 is FQGNSA. This CDR3 is CASSLGGGGNQPQHF. As DNA, the CDR3 is TGTGCCAGCAGCTTAGGGGGGGGCGGCAATCAGCCCCAGCATTTT.

This chain links TRBV27 with TRBJ1-6, with TRBD1 matching over 10 bases. CDR1 MNHEY and CDR2 SMNVEV come from the germline V gene (reference sequence). CDR3 length: 14 amino acids. With 5 bases clipped from V and 9 bases from J, the junction kept 4 bases outside the gene matches. As DNA, the CDR3 is TGTGCCAGCAGTCCCCGGGACAGGGGTTCACCCCTCCACTTT. This codes for CASSPRDRGSPLHF.

This clone was observed a handful of times. V gene TRBV7-9 combines with J gene TRBJ1-4; no definite D call. Germline values: CDR1 SEHNR, CDR2 FQNEAQ (reference sequence). The CDR3 totals 12 residues. Trimming removed 5 bases at V and 10 bases at J, with 11 bases between. CDR3 bases: TGTGCCAGCAGCAATCGGGTCGGAAAACTGTTTTTT. This sequence encodes CASSNRVGKLFF.

V and J are TRBV10-3 and TRBJ2-5; TRBD2 agrees at 10 bases. From germline, CDR1 is ENHRY and CDR2 SYGVKD. The V and J ends lost 8 bases and 2 bases, in that order; junction bases with no gene match: 8. This CDR3 region has 15 residues. This CDR3 reads CAIGRLAGVQETQYF. The CDR3 region has the DNA TGTGCCATCGGGCGCCTAGCGGGAGTTCAAGAGACCCAGTACTTC.

The rearrangement uses TRBV7-8 and TRBJ2-1; D possibly corresponds to TRBD2 (7 bases). CDR3 size: 14 residues. Trimming took off 5 bases at V and 3 bases at J, with 11 bases between the two ends. CDR1 SGHVS and CDR2 FQNEAQ come from the germline V gene. In DNA, the CDR3 is TGTGCCAGCAGCGAGGGGGGGGACTACAATGAGCAGTTCTTC. Amino acid sequence: CASSEGGDYNEQFF.

This chain links TRBV19 with TRBJ1-3; 7 positions agree with TRBD1. Germline trimming cut 10 bases from V and 4 bases from J; bases unmatched to any gene: 13. The CDR3 length is 15 residues. Germline V CDR1 and CDR2: LNHDA, SQIVND (reference sequence). The CDR3 protein is CATAPQTGNGNTIYF. As DNA, the CDR3 is TGTGCCACCGCCCCACAGACAGGGAACGGAAACACCATATATTTT. Using reference TRBV19 and TRBJ1-3 for the parts outside the CDR3, the full variable domain is DGGITQSPKYLFRKEGQNVTLSCEQNLNHDAMYWYRQDPGQGLRLIYYSQIVNDFQKGDIAEGYSVSREKKESFPLTVTSAQKNPTAFYLCATAPQTGNGNTIYFGEGSWLTVV.

The chain combines TRBV5-1 with TRBJ2-7, with D maybe TRBD1 (7 bases). Trimming removed 4 bases at V and 5 bases at J, with 16 bases between. Per germline, CDR1 SGHRS and CDR2 YFSETQ. The CDR3 is made up of 14 amino acids. CDR3 bases: TGCGCCAGCAGCCACCAACAGGGGAGGAACGAGCAGTACTTC. It specifies CASSHQQGRNEQYF.

V usage is TRBV19 and J usage is TRBJ2-7, with 7 bases that match TRBD1. There are 15 residues in the CDR3. The V segment lost 4 bases and the J segment 0 bases; nucleotides outside the gene matches: 6. CDR1 and CDR2 from the germline V gene are LNHDA and SQIVND (reference sequence). The CDR3 loop is CASSTTRGSSYEQYF. The DNA for the CDR3 is TGTGCCAGTAGTACAACCAGGGGGAGCTCCTACGAGCAGTACTTC. Using reference TRBV19 and TRBJ2-7 for the parts outside the CDR3, the full variable domain is DGGITQSPKYLFRKEGQNVTLSCEQNLNHDAMYWYRQDPGQGLRLIYYSQIVNDFQKGDIAEGYSVSREKKESFPLTVTSAQKNPTAFYLCASSTTRGSSYEQYFGPGTRLTVT.

This clone was picked up a small number of times. The rearrangement uses TRBV7-2 and TRBJ1-5, with D unclear. This CDR3 is built from 13 residues. Germline-derived CDR1 and CDR2 are SGHTA and FQGNSA. The germline V and J ends were trimmed by 5 bases and 7 bases, with 12 bases remaining between them. CDR3 protein: CASSPRIGQPQHF. The CDR3, as DNA: TGTGCCAGCAGCCCGAGGATCGGACAGCCCCAGCATTTT.